The clone carrying this TCR beta chain was detected only once. Its antigen is unknown. The data originate from a study of T cells in Graves' hyperthyroidism and ophthalmopathy. Deletions cut 6 bases from V and 6 bases from J, with 21 bases between. CDR3 length: 15 amino acids. Germline V CDR1 and CDR2: MNHNS, SASEGT. Points from the study as a whole: A model using 13 V-J features told ophthalmopathy apart from stable hyperthyroidism. Researchers found most expanded thyroid clonotypes above 0.001 in blood as well.

Researchers took RNA transcripts and amplified the TCR beta CDR3 regions from them. When the TCR CDR3 underwent first-round RT-PCR, the HTBI primer set was used. TCRdb redid the calling of the multiplex PCR reads with MiXCR, one entry per CDR3 protein. Here the sample spans about 620,000 distinct CDR3 sequences, about a sixth being singletons. No progression to ophthalmopathy during 18 months of follow-up defined stable disease. The chain combines TRBV6-1 with TRBJ2-7; D may correspond to TRBD1 or TRBD2 (5 bases each). The sequencing input was blood. The sequence came from a woman under 40 with Graves' hyperthyroidism. CDR3 sequence (DNA): TGTGCCAGCAGCCCGTACGGGACCGACCGGCGCGAGCAGTACTTC. It is translated as CASSPYGTDRREQYF.